A selection of T cell receptor beta chains follows, all from one sample in a study of cytomegalovirus exposure and HLA in healthy donors. Measured with immunoSEQ multiplex PCR; TCRdb has only the in-frame clones, and not every one. Altogether about 130,000 clones are present, 75% to 85% being singletons, with the ten largest covering 2.5% to 3.5%. Sequenced sample: PBMCs. All receptors come from a young woman in good health and CMV-seropositive. Each CDR3 is given without its conserved first and last residue. Fields, in order: J gene, CDR3 length, V gene, D gene, CDR3 protein. D genes are given only for firm matches.

TRBJ2-7,11,TRBV9,.,ASSVGEVNEQY
TRBJ2-4,14,TRBV28,TRBD2,ASSLSLAVAKNIQY
TRBJ2-7,12,TRBV6-5,TRBD2,ATAPGGARYERY
TRBJ2-1,13,TRBV18,TRBD2,ASSPRSGGANEQF
TRBJ2-1,12,TRBV7-3,.,ASSPGVARHEQF
TRBJ2-1,13,TRBV28,TRBD2,ASSFRTSGGNEQF
TRBJ2-2,13,TRBV10-2,.,ASSHSRTLTGELF
TRBJ2-1,14,TRBV7-9,TRBD1,SSSLPRTGGAGEQF
TRBJ1-2,11,TRBV28,.,ASVGGGRNGYT
TRBJ2-3,13,TRBV7-7,TRBD2,ASSQGLASTDTQY
TRBJ1-1,13,TRBV7-9,.,ASSSHLQGNTEAF
TRBJ2-5,15,TRBV27,TRBD2,ASSILPGLAGSETQY
TRBJ2-7,13,TRBV6-5,TRBD1,ASSLIAGGSYEQY
TRBJ1-1,14,TRBV7-8,.,ASSPRPGTLNTEAF
TRBJ2-1,13,TRBV2,.,ARLGGQGKNNEQF
TRBJ1-2,12,TRBV18,TRBD1,ASSAGQGAIGYT
.,13,TRBV6-6,TRBD1,ASSYEWTGTYEQY
TRBJ1-2,12,TRBV2,TRBD1,ASSEGQRDYGYT
TRBJ1-5,15,TRBV5-5,.,ASSQTGTSDSNQPQH
TRBJ2-7,11,TRBV7-9,.,ASSSESSYEQY
TRBJ1-2,13,TRBV5-5,.,ASSVSIGVNYGYT
TRBJ2-7,15,TRBV5-4,.,ASSLGQGRASSHEQY
TRBJ2-7,13,TRBV4-1,.,ASSPQPDSSYEQY
TRBJ1-2,12,TRBV10-3,.,AISKGIDRYGYT
TRBJ2-7,12,TRBV2,TRBD1,ASASGTEVHEQY
TRBJ1-2,11,TRBV4-1,.,ASSPGGSYGYT
TRBJ2-2,15,TRBV4-2,TRBD2,ASSQDLASGGTGELF